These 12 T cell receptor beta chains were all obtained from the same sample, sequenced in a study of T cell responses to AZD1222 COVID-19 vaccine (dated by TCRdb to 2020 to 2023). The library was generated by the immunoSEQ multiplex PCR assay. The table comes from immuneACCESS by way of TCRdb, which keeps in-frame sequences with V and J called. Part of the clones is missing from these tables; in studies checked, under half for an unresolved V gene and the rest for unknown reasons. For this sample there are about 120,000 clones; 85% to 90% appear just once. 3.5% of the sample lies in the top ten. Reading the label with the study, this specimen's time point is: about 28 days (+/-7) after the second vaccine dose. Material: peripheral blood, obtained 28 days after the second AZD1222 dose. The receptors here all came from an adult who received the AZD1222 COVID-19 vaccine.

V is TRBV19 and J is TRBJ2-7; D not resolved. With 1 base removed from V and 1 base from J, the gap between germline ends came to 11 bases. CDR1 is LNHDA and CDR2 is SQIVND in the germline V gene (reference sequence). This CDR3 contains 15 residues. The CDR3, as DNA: TGTGCCAGTAGTATAGCAGCAGGTACATCCTACGAGCAGTACTTC. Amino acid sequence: CASSIAAGTSYEQYF.

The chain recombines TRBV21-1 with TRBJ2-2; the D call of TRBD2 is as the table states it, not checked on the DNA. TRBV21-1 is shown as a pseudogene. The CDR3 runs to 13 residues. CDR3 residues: CASKRESTGELFF. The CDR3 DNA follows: TGTGCCAGCAAAAGGGAGAGCACCGGGGAGCTGTTTTTT.

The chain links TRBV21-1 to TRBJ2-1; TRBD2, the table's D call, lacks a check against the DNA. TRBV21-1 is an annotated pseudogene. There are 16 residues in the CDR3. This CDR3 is CASSKAITGLPNEQFF. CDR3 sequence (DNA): TGTGCCAGCAGCAAAGCGATCACGGGTCTCCCCAATGAGCAGTTCTTC.

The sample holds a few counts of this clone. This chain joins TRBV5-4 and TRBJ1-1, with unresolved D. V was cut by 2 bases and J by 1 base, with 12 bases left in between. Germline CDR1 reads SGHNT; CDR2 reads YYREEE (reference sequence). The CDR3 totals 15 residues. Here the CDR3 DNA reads TGTGCCAGCAGCTTTGGACGGATGGAGAACACTGAAGCTTTCTTT. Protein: CASSFGRMENTEAFF.

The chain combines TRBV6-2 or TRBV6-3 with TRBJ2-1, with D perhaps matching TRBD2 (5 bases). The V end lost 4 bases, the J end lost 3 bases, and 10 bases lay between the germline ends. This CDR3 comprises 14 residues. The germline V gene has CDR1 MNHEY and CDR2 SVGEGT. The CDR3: CASSSNEGYNEQFF. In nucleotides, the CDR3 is TGTGCCAGCAGTTCAAATGAGGGCTACAATGAGCAGTTCTTC.

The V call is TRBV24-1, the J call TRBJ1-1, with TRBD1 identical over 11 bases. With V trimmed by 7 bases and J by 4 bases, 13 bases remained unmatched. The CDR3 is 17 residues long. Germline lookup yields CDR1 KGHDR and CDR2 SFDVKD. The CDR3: CATSSGTGGIGSTEAFF. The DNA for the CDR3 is TGTGCCACCAGCTCCGGGACAGGGGGAATCGGTAGCACTGAAGCTTTCTTT.

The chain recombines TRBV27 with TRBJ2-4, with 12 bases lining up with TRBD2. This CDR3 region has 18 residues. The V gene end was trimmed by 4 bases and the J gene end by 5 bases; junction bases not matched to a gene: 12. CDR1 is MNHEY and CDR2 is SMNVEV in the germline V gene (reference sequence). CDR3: CASSSTPLAGGGENIQYF. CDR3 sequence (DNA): TGTGCCAGCAGTTCAACCCCTCTAGCGGGAGGGGGCGAAAACATTCAGTACTTC.

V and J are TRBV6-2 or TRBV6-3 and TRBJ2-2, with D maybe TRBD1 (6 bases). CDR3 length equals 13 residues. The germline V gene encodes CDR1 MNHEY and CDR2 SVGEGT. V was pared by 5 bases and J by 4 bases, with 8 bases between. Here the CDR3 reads CASSLQGTGELFF. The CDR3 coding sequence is TGTGCCAGCAGTCTACAGGGCACCGGGGAGCTGTTTTTT.

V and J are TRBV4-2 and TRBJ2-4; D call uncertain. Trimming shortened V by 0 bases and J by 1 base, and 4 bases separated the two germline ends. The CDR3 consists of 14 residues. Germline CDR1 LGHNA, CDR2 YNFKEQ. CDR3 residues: CASSQDRAKNIQYF. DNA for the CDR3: TGTGCCAGCAGCCAAGACAGGGCCAAAAACATTCAGTACTTC.

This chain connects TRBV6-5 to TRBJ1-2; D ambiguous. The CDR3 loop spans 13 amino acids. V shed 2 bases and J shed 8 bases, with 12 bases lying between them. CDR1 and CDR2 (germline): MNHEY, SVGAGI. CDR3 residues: CASSYSGDRGYTF. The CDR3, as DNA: TGTGCCAGCAGTTACAGCGGGGATCGCGGCTACACCTTC.

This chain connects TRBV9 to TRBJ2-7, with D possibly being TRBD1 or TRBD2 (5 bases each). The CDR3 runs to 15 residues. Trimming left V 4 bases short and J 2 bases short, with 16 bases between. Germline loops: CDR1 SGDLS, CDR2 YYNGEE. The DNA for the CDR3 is TGTGCCAGCAGCCCTCTTTGGGGGTGGACCTACGAGCAGTACTTC. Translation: CASSPLWGWTYEQYF.

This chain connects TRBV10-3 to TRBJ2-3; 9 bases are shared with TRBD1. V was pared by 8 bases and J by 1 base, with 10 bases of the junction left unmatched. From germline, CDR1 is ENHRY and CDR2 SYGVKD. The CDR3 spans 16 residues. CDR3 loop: CAISLGRDRGTDTQYF. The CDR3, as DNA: TGTGCCATCTCACTTGGCCGGGACAGGGGCACAGATACGCAGTATTTT.